This T cell receptor beta chain was identified in a study of cytomegalovirus exposure and HLA in healthy donors. This cohort consisted of healthy bone marrow donors. The CDR3 is made up of 15 amino acids. Trimming left V 4 bases short and J 3 bases short, with 18 bases between. CDR1 and CDR2 from the germline V gene are GTSNPN and SVGIG (reference sequence). Primers: 60 Vbeta forward and 13 Jbeta reverse. Libraries were prepared by immunoSEQ multiplex PCR; TCRdb keeps only in-frame clonotypes and omits some of them. This sample has roughly 190,000 clones, with 8.5% to 10% found just once. Sequencing used PBMCs. The chain combines TRBV30 with TRBJ1-2, with a weak D call TRBD1 (5 bases). This receptor was taken from a woman aged 30 to 39 in good health and CMV-seropositive. The CDR3 reads CAWTLLMRDHYGYTF. The CDR3 DNA reads as TGTGCCTGGACCCTTTTGATGCGGGACCACTATGGCTACACCTTC.